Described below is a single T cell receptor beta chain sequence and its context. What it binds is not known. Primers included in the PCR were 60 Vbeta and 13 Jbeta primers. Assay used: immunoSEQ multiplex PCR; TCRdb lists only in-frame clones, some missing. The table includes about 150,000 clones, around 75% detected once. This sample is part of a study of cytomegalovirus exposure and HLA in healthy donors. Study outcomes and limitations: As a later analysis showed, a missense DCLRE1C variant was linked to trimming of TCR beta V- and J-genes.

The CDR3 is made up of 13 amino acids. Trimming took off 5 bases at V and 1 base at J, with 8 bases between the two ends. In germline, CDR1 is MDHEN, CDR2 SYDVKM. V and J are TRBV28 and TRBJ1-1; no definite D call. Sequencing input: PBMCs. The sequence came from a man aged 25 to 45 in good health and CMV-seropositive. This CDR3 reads CASSPDKNTEAFF. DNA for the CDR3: TGTGCCAGCAGTCCTGACAAGAACACTGAAGCTTTCTTT.